The sequence of this TCR beta chain was determined in a study of T-cell memory formation after mild COVID-19. A single record per CDR3 protein comes from TCRdb applying MiXCR to the 5' RACE reads. The top ten hold under 25% of the sample, which has around 340,000 distinct CDR3 sequences, about a sixth seen once. Study findings and constraints: For contracting clones, CD4+ ones sat mainly in CM and EM, CD8+ in EMRA.

Concerning this clonotype itself: Its matching antigen is unknown.

The sequencing sample was made of PBMCs or a T cell subset sorted from them (not recorded which). The receptor comes from a man between 18 and 29 years old who had mild COVID-19 (a few samples of this study predate the infection). Cell type and time point are not known.

The CDR3 loop is CASSIDALALEQFF. Written as DNA, the CDR3 is TGCGCCAGCAGCATAGACGCACTAGCGCTTGAGCAGTTCTTC. The chain carries TRBV5-1 and TRBJ2-1; 7 bases align to TRBD2. Germline V gene lookup returns CDR1 SGHRS and CDR2 YFSETQ. The V segment lost 4 bases and the J segment 9 bases; nucleotides outside the gene matches: 10. The CDR3 sequence is 14 residues long.